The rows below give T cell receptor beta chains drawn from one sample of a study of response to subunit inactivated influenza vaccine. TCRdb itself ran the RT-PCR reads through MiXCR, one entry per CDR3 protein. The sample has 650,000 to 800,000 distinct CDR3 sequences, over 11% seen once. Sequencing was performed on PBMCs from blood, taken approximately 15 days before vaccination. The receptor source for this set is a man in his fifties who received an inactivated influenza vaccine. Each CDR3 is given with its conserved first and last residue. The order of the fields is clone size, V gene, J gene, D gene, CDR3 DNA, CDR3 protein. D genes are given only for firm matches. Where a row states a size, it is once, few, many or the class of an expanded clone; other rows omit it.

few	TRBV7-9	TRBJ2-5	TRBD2	TGTGCCAGCAGCTTAGGACTAGCGAATCAAGAGACCCAGTACTTC	CASSLGLANQETQYF
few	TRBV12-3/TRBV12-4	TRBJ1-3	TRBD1	TGTGCCAGCAGTAGAGACAGGGTCCTCTCTGGAAACACCATATATTTT	CASSRDRVLSGNTIYF
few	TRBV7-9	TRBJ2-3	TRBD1	TGTGCCAGCAGCTTTGAGAGGGGGCAAGATACGCAGTATTTT	CASSFERGQDTQYF
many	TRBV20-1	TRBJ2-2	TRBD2	TGCAGTGCCCAGGGACTAGCGGGAAACACCGGGGAGCTGTTTTTT	CSAQGLAGNTGELFF
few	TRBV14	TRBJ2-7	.	TGTGCCAGCAGCCAAGGAGGAGGGATCTACGAGCAGTACTTC	CASSQGGGIYEQYF
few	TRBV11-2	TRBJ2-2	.	TGTGCCAGCAGCTTAGTTGGGGCCGACACCGGGGAGCTGTTTTTT	CASSLVGADTGELFF
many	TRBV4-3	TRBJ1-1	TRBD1	TGCGCCAGCAGCCCAATGAACAGGGGGACTGAAGCTTTCTTT	CASSPMNRGTEAFF
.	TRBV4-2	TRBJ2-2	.	TGTGCCAGCAGCCAAGCTTTCTCAGGGGCCTACACCGGGGAGCTGTTTTTT	CASSQAFSGAYTGELFF
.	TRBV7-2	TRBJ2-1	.	TGTGCCAGCAGCTTAGCGGGTGTGAGCCGGGATGAGCAGTTCTTC	CASSLAGVSRDEQFF
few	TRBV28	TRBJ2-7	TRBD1	TGTGCCAGCAGGGACGACAGGGGGCTTACCTACGAGCAGTACTTC	CASRDDRGLTYEQYF
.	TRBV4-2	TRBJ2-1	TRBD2	TGTGCCAGCAGCCAGCGGGGGTCCACCTACAATGAGCAGTTCTTC	CASSQRGSTYNEQFF
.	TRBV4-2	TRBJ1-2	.	TGTGCCAGCAGCCAAGAGCAGGGGTCCCGGGGCTACACCTTC	CASSQEQGSRGYTF
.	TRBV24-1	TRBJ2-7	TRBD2	TGTGCCACCAGTGATAGCGGGAGTGTCGACGAGCAGTACTTC	CATSDSGSVDEQYF
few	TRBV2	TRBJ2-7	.	TGTGCCAGCAGCCTGGTCCGCCTGGAGCAGTACTTC	CASSLVRLEQYF
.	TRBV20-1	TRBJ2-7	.	TGCAGTGCTAGAGAGGTACTGGCGGGTTCCTACGAGCAGTACTTC	CSAREVLAGSYEQYF
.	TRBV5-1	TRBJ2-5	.	TGCGCCAGCAGCTTGTTCGGGAACAGCCAAGAGACCCAGTACTTC	CASSLFGNSQETQYF
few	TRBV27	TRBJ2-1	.	TGTGCCAGCAGTTTAAGGGGGATTACCCTATTCTCCTACAATGAGCAGTTCTTC	CASSLRGITLFSYNEQFF
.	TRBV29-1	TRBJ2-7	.	TGCAGCGTTGACGGGGACCTCGAGCAGTACTTC	CSVDGDLEQYF
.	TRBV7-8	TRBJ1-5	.	TGTGCCAGCAGGACCCCGGGGCAGCCCCAGCATTTT	CASRTPGQPQHF
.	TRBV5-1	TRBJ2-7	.	TGCGCCAGCAGCTTGGAGTCCAGGGGCTACGAGCAGTACTTC	CASSLESRGYEQYF
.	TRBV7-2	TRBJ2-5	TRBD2	TGTGCCAGCAGCTCGACTAGCGGGAGGGCCTTAGAGACCCAGTACTTC	CASSSTSGRALETQYF
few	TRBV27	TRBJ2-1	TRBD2	TGTGCCAGCAGTTTACCTTTTAGCGGGGGAGGGTCCCGCTACAATGAGCAGTTCTTC	CASSLPFSGGGSRYNEQFF
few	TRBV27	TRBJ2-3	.	TGTGCCAGCAGTTTAGGCCCGGTATCAGATACGCAGTATTTT	CASSLGPVSDTQYF
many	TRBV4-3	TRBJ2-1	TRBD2	TGCGCCAGCAGCCAAGACCCGGGGGGATACTACAATGAGCAGTTCTTC	CASSQDPGGYYNEQFF
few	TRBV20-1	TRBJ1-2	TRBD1	TGCAGTGCTAGAGATGATGCAGGGGGCCATTTTAACTATGGCTACACCTTC	CSARDDAGGHFNYGYTF
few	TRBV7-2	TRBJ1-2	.	TGTGCCAGCAGCGCATCGACGGGTAACTATGGCTACACCTTC	CASSASTGNYGYTF
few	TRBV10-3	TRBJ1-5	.	TGTGCCATCAACCAACAGGGAGACAGGCAGCCCCAGCATTTT	CAINQQGDRQPQHF
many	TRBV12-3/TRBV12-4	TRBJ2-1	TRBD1	TGTGCCAGCAGTTTTGCCAGGGGGAATGAGCAGTTCTTC	CASSFARGNEQFF
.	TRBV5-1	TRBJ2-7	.	TGCGCCAGCAGCCCCCCAGACAGAACCTACGAGCAGTACTTC	CASSPPDRTYEQYF
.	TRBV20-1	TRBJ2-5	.	TGCAGTGCTACCCCTCAGGGGGGGAGCCAAGAGACCCAGTACTTC	CSATPQGGSQETQYF
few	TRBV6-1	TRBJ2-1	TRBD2	TGTGCCAGTTCCCAGTTATCCGGGGGGAGGTACAATGAGCAGTTCTTC	CASSQLSGGRYNEQFF
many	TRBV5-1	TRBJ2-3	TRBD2	TGCGCCAGCAGCTTGAGCGGGGTTAGCACAGATACGCAGTATTTT	CASSLSGVSTDTQYF